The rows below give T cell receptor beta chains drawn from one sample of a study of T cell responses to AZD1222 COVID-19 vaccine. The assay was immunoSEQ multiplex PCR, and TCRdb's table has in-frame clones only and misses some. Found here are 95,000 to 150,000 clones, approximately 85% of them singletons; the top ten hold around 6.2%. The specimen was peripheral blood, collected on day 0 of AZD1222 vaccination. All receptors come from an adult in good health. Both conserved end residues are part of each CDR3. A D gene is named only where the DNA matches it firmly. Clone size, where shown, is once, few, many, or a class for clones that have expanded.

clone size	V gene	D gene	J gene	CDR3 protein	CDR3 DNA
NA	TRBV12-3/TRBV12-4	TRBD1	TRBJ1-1	CASETGGTEAFF	TGTGCCAGCGAAACAGGGGGCACTGAAGCTTTCTTT
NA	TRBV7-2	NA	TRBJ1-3	CASRQVLASGNTIYF	TGTGCCAGCCGACAGGTCCTCGCCTCTGGAAACACCATATATTTT
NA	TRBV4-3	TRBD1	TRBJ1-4	CASSQEGPTFTGGELFEKLFF	TGCGCCAGCAGCCAAGAAGGGCCCACCTTTACAGGGGGAGAGCTGTTTGAAAAACTGTTTTTT
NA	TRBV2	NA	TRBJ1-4	CASSIGTPGEKLFF	TGTGCCAGCAGCATCGGGACACCTGGGGAAAAACTGTTTTTT
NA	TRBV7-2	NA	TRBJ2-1	CASSLAPSSYNEQFF	TGTGCCAGCAGCTTAGCCCCGAGCTCCTACAATGAGCAGTTCTTC
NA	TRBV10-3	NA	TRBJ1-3	CATSPGTLVNSGNTIYF	TGTGCCACCTCGCCTGGGACTCTGGTAAACTCTGGAAACACCATATATTTT
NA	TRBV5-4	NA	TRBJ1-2	CASSLVTVRNYGYTF	TGTGCCAGCAGCTTGGTGACAGTCCGGAACTATGGCTACACCTTC
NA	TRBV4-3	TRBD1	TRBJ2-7	CASSLGQTAYEQYF	TGCGCCAGCAGCCTGGGACAGACCGCCTACGAGCAGTACTTC
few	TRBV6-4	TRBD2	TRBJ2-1	CASSDSASGGSNEQFF	TGTGCCAGCAGTGACTCCGCTAGCGGGGGTTCTAATGAGCAGTTCTTC
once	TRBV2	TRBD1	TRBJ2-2	CASSERGGATGELFF	TGTGCCAGCAGTGAAAGAGGGGGCGCCACCGGGGAGCTGTTTTTT
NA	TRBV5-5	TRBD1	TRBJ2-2	CASSLLGTGRGSGELFF	TGTGCCAGCAGCTTGCTAGGGACAGGAAGGGGGTCCGGGGAGCTGTTTTTT
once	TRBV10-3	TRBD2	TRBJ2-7	CAIGGAGGTYEQYF	TGTGCCATCGGAGGGGCGGGGGGTACCTACGAGCAGTACTTC
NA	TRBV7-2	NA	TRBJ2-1	CASKEGSGASSYNEQFF	TGTGCCAGCAAAGAAGGAAGTGGGGCGAGCTCCTACAATGAGCAGTTCTTC
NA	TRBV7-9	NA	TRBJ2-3	CASSLVGARDTQYF	TGTGCCAGCAGCTTAGTAGGGGCAAGAGATACGCAGTATTTT
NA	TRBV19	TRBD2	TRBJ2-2	CASSIVAGGPNTGELFF	TGTGCCAGTAGTATAGTAGCGGGGGGCCCCAACACCGGGGAGCTGTTTTTT
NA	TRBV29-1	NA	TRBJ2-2	CSVEGNSGELFF	TGCAGCGTTGAAGGAAATTCCGGGGAGCTGTTTTTT
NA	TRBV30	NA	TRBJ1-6	CAWETLKGSPLHF	TGTGCCTGGGAGACTCTTAAAGGCTCACCCCTCCACTTT
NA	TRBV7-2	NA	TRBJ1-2	CASSLYSFQDYGYTF	TGTGCCAGCAGCTTATACAGCTTCCAGGATTATGGCTACACCTTC
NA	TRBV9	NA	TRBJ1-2	CASSVAPSRLNYGYTF	TGTGCCAGCAGCGTAGCTCCCTCCCGGCTTAACTATGGCTACACCTTC
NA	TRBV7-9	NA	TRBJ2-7	CASSSDHYEQYF	TGTGCCAGCAGTTCGGACCACTACGAGCAGTACTTC
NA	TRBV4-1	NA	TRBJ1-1	CASSQLQGLNTEAFF	TGCGCCAGCAGCCAACTACAGGGTCTGAACACTGAAGCTTTCTTT
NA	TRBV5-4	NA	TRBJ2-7	CASSSGQNYEQYF	TGTGCCAGCAGCTCCGGACAGAACTACGAGCAGTACTTC
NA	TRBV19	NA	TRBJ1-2	CATAPGFSGAGYTF	TGTGCCACCGCCCCGGGATTCTCAGGGGCCGGCTACACCTTC
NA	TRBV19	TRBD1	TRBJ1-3	CASSPPGQTSGNTIYF	TGTGCCAGTAGTCCACCGGGACAGACCTCTGGAAACACCATATATTTT
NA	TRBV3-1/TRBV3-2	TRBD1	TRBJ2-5	CASSPSSGTGVRTQYF	TGTGCCAGCAGCCCTTCCAGTGGGACAGGGGTACGGACCCAGTACTTC
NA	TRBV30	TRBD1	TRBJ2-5	CARGQQETQYF	TGTGCCAGGGGACAGCAAGAGACCCAGTACTTC
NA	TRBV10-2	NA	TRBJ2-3	CASRPGTYSTDTQYF	TGCGCCAGCAGACCCGGGACCTATAGCACAGATACGCAGTATTTT
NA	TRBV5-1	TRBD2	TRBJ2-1	CASSLDGGGQYNEQFF	TGCGCCAGCAGCTTGGACGGCGGGGGGCAATACAATGAGCAGTTCTTC
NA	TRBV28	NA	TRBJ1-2	CASSSPGLGYTF	TGTGCCAGCAGTTCCCCCGGTCTCGGCTACACCTTC
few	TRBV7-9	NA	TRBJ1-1	CASSSWVGSHSELAEAFF	TGTGCCAGCAGCTCGTGGGTGGGGAGCCACTCTGAACTTGCTGAAGCTTTCTTT
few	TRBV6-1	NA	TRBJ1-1	CASSEVLYTEAFF	TGTGCCAGCAGTGAGGTTCTTTACACTGAAGCTTTCTTT
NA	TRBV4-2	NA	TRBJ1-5	CASSQEGLQPQHF	TGTGCCAGCAGCCAAGAGGGTTTGCAGCCCCAGCATTTT
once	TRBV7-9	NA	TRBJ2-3	CASTPTLMGQYF	TGTGCCAGCACGCCTACCCTTATGGGGCAGTATTTT
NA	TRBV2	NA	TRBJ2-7	CASARGMASSYEQYF	TGTGCCAGCGCTCGAGGGATGGCGAGCTCCTACGAGCAGTACTTC
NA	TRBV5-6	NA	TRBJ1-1	CASSRGRMNTEAFF	TGTGCCAGCAGCCGGGGACGGATGAACACTGAAGCTTTCTTT
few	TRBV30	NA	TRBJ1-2	CACFVARQYGYTF	TGTGCCTGTTTCGTTGCTCGACAGTATGGCTACACCTTC
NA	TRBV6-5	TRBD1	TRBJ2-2	CASRGEGAPGELFF	TGTGCCAGCAGAGGTGAGGGGGCCCCCGGGGAGCTGTTTTTT
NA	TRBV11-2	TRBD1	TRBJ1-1	CASSLGFGQGVGETEAFF	TGTGCCAGCAGCTTAGGTTTCGGACAGGGCGTGGGGGAGACTGAAGCTTTCTTT
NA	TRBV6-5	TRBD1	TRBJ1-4	CASNSRGPNEKLFF	TGTGCCAGCAATTCCAGGGGGCCTAATGAAAAACTGTTTTTT